Below are 22 T cell receptor beta chains sequenced from a single sample in a study of blood T cell repertoires in COVID-19. TCRdb keeps only in-frame clones here, not all; method: immunoSEQ multiplex PCR. The repertoire holds over 95,000 clones, with approximately 85% as singletons. The sequenced material came from peripheral blood. The receptors were sampled from an older woman with COVID-19, enrolled during active disease.

V is TRBV28 and J is TRBJ2-2, with 12 bases that match TRBD2. Germline CDR1 reads MDHEN; CDR2 reads SYDVKM. The CDR3 consists of 14 residues. The V and J ends lost 6 bases and 9 bases, in that order; junction bases with no gene match: 5. CDR3: CASRPSGGARELFF. The CDR3 coding sequence is TGTGCCAGCAGACCTAGCGGGGGGGCGCGGGAGCTGTTTTTT. Full variable domain (outside the CDR3, taken from reference TRBV28 and TRBJ2-2): DVKVTQSSRYLVKRTGEKVFLECVQDMDHENMFWYRQDPGLGLRLIYFSYDVKMKEKGDIPEGYSVSREKKERFSLILESASTNQTSMYLCASRPSGGARELFFGEGSRLTVL.

This chain connects TRBV7-3 to TRBJ2-1, with 7 nucleotides matching TRBD2. CDR1 and CDR2 from the germline V gene are SGHTA and FQGTGA. The CDR3 has 15 amino acids. V shed 3 bases and J 2 bases; nucleotides not matched to a gene: 4. The DNA of the CDR3 is TGTGCCAGCAGCTTTGATGGGGGGGCCTACAATGAGCAGTTCTTC. Amino acids: CASSFDGGAYNEQFF.

The V call is TRBV3-1 (or the pseudogene TRBV3-2), the J call TRBJ2-5; unclear D gene. Germline CDR1 reads LGHDT; CDR2 reads YNNKEL (reference sequence). The V gene lost 2 bases and the J gene lost 1 base, with 11 bases spanning the gap. The CDR3 is made up of 15 amino acids. The CDR3 loop reads CASSQSVGIQETQYF. The CDR3 DNA sequence: TGTGCCAGCAGCCAAAGCGTCGGCATCCAAGAGACCCAGTACTTC.

The chain combines TRBV21-1 with TRBJ2-5; TRBD2 reflects the table's D call only, with no check against the DNA. TRBV21-1 is described as a pseudogene. CDR3 length: 17 amino acids. As DNA, the CDR3 is TGTGCCAGCAGCAAAAAGGATAACTACGTCCATAGAGAGACCCAGTACTTC. This encodes CASSKKDNYVHRETQYF.

The genes are TRBV3-1 (or the pseudogene TRBV3-2) and TRBJ2-7; 11 bases agree with TRBD1. The CDR3 has 14 residues. Germline CDR1 LGHDT, CDR2 YNNKEL (reference sequence). V lost 4 bases, J lost 5 bases, and 4 bases stayed unmatched. The chain's CDR3 is CASSPPDRGHEQYF. CDR3 nucleotide sequence: TGTGCCAGCAGCCCTCCGGACAGGGGGCACGAGCAGTACTTC.

V gene TRBV5-1 combines with J gene TRBJ1-5; maybe TRBD1 (5 bases). V lost 0 bases to trimming and J lost 0 bases, with 7 bases between them. The CDR3 extends over 15 amino acids. Germline V CDR1 and CDR2: SGHRS, YFSETQ. The CDR3 sequence is CASSLGQNSNQPQHF. CDR3 nucleotide sequence: TGCGCCAGCAGCTTGGGACAGAATAGCAATCAGCCCCAGCATTTT. The complete variable domain, with remaining parts taken from reference TRBV5-1 and TRBJ1-5, reads KAGVTQTPRYLIKTRGQQVTLSCSPISGHRSVSWYQQTPGQGLQFLFEYFSETQRNKGNFPGRFSGRQFSNSRSEMNVSTLELGDSALYLCASSLGQNSNQPQHFGDGTRLSIL.

This clone came up a few times. The V gene is TRBV5-4, the J gene TRBJ2-3; 11 nucleotides agree with TRBD2. The CDR3 spans 16 residues. Per the germline V gene, CDR1 is SGHNT and CDR2 is YYREEE (reference sequence). With V trimmed by 3 bases and J by 3 bases, 6 bases remained unmatched. Here the CDR3 reads CASSSNSGGDTDTQYF. Here the CDR3 DNA reads TGTGCCAGCAGCTCTAATAGCGGGGGGGATACAGATACGCAGTATTTT. The entire variable domain, with the rest obtained from reference TRBV5-4 and TRBJ2-3, is as follows: ETGVTQSPTHLIKTRGQQVTLRCSSQSGHNTVSWYQQALGQGPQFIFQYYREEENGRGNFPPRFSGLQFPNYSSELNVNALELDDSALYLCASSSNSGGDTDTQYFGPGTRLTVL.

The V and J genes are TRBV7-3 and TRBJ2-1, with 8 nucleotides matching TRBD2. The germline V gene has CDR1 SGHTA and CDR2 FQGTGA. The CDR3 sequence is 15 residues long. J lost 3 bases, V lost 2 bases, and 3 bases had no gene match. CDR3 region: CASSLAGGDYNEQFF. The DNA for the CDR3 is TGTGCCAGCAGCTTAGCCGGGGGGGACTACAATGAGCAGTTCTTC. Variable domain in full (rest from reference TRBV7-3 and TRBJ2-1): GAGVSQTPSNKVTEKGKYVELRCDPISGHTALYWYRQSLGQGPEFLIYFQGTGAADDSGLPNDRFFAVRPEGSVSTLKIQRTERGDSAVYLCASSLAGGDYNEQFFGPGTRLTVL.

This clone was detected only once. The chain joins TRBV19 to TRBJ1-6, with D maybe TRBD1 (6 bases). Between the trimmed V and J ends, which lost 4 bases and 7 bases, there was a span of 17 bases. This CDR3 spans 16 amino acids. The germline gives CDR1 LNHDA, CDR2 SQIVND (reference sequence). The CDR3 loop reads CASSTPQPGANSPLHF. The CDR3 DNA is TGTGCCAGTAGTACCCCCCAGCCAGGGGCCAATTCACCCCTCCACTTT.

The gene calls are TRBV29-1 and TRBJ1-2; 7 bases agree with TRBD1. Losses at the gene ends were 5 bases for V and 3 bases for J; bases not matched to a gene: 6. The CDR3 runs to 13 residues. Germline-derived CDR1 and CDR2 are SQVTM and ANQGSEA. CDR3 amino acids: CSVLTGNDYGYTF. DNA for the CDR3: TGCAGCGTTCTGACAGGGAATGACTATGGCTACACCTTC. The full variable domain, its missing parts supplied by reference TRBV29-1 and TRBJ1-2, is SAVISQKPSRDICQRGTSLTIQCQVDSQVTMMFWYRQQPGQSLTLIATANQGSEATYESGFVIDKFPISRPNLTFSTLTVSNMSPEDSSIYLCSVLTGNDYGYTFGSGTRLTVV.

The chain links TRBV10-3 to TRBJ2-7; the match to TRBD1 covers 7 bases. With 0 bases clipped from V and 0 bases from J, the junction kept 5 bases outside the gene matches. This CDR3 is 16 amino acids long. CDR1 is ENHRY, CDR2 SYGVKD, per germline. This CDR3 is CAISESEGTVSYEQYF. The CDR3 nucleotides read TGTGCCATCAGTGAGTCAGAGGGGACAGTCTCCTACGAGCAGTACTTC.

V and J are TRBV18 and TRBJ1-6; D is unresolved. Trimming left V 1 base short and J 5 bases short, with 18 bases between. This CDR3 contains 18 residues. Germline CDR1 and CDR2: KGHSH and LQKENI. The CDR3 is CASSPHSLGRADNSPLHF. The CDR3 DNA follows: TGTGCCAGCTCACCACACTCCCTTGGGAGAGCTGATAATTCACCCCTCCACTTT.

The chain links TRBV25-1 to TRBJ2-1, with D maybe TRBD2 (6 bases). Germline V lookup: CDR1 MGHDK, CDR2 SYGVNS. There are 17 residues in the CDR3. Deletions cut 1 base from V and 5 bases from J, with 18 bases between. CDR3 in amino acids: CASSESLEAGRNNEQFF. In DNA form, the CDR3 reads TGTGCCAGCAGTGAATCTCTCGAGGCGGGGAGGAACAATGAGCAGTTCTTC.

The chain combines TRBV2 with TRBJ2-2; 7 bases are shared with TRBD2. The CDR3 sequence is 15 residues long. Trimming removed 4 bases from V and 5 bases from J; junction bases left unmatched: 7. Germline CDR1 and CDR2: SNHLY and FYNNEI. The CDR3 reads CASSGEGIVTGELFF. The CDR3 DNA is TGTGCCAGCAGTGGGGAGGGGATAGTAACCGGGGAGCTGTTTTTT.

This chain uses TRBV18 with TRBJ1-3, with D perhaps matching TRBD1 (5 bases). CDR1 and CDR2 from the germline V gene are KGHSH and LQKENI. CDR3 length: 15 residues. Trimming stripped 3 bases from V and 4 bases from J, with 13 bases between. The CDR3 sequence is CASSPQGPEGNTIYF. The CDR3 DNA follows: TGTGCCAGCTCACCGCAGGGCCCAGAAGGAAACACCATATATTTT.

In DNA, the CDR3 is TGTGCCAGCAGCCCCGGGGAATGGCACTACGAGCAGTACTTC. Protein sequence: CASSPGEWHYEQYF. The rearrangement joins TRBV3-1 (or the pseudogene TRBV3-2) to TRBJ2-7, with D perhaps matching TRBD2 (5 bases). The germline V gene encodes CDR1 LGHDT and CDR2 YNNKEL (reference sequence). Trimming shortened V by 4 bases and J by 3 bases, and 13 bases separated the two germline ends. This CDR3 contains 14 residues.

The rearrangement joins TRBV10-3 to TRBJ2-7; 11 nucleotides match TRBD1. The CDR3 runs 14 residues. Germline loops: CDR1 ENHRY, CDR2 SYGVKD. Losses at the gene ends were 4 bases for V and 2 bases for J; bases not matched to a gene: 1. The CDR3 here is CAISAGQGAYEQYF. The DNA for the CDR3 is TGTGCCATCAGTGCGGGACAGGGGGCCTACGAGCAGTACTTC.

The J gene is TRBJ1-3, the V gene TRBV4-3; 10 nucleotides match TRBD1. From germline, CDR1 is LGHNA and CDR2 YSLEER. The CDR3 extends over 16 amino acids. The trim removed 0 bases at V and 4 bases at J, leaving 3 bases unmatched. The CDR3 loop is CASSQEGQGLGNTIYF. DNA of the CDR3: TGCGCCAGCAGCCAAGAGGGACAGGGGCTGGGAAACACCATATATTTT.

J is TRBJ2-7 and V is TRBV9, with a possible D match to TRBD1 (5 bases). This CDR3 comprises 13 residues. Between the trimmed V and J ends, which lost 3 bases and 6 bases, there was a span of 13 bases. In germline, CDR1 is SGDLS, CDR2 YYNGEE. This chain's CDR3 is CASSDRPWSEQYF. CDR3 bases: TGTGCCAGCAGCGACAGGCCATGGAGCGAGCAGTACTTC.

This clone has a handful of counts. The chain couples TRBV5-8 to TRBJ1-1, with 8 bases aligning to TRBD1. There are 15 residues in the CDR3. Germline V gives CDR1 SGHTS, CDR2 YDEGEE. The V and J ends lost 5 bases and 1 base, in that order; junction bases with no gene match: 7. CDR3 residues: CASRNGQGRNTEAFF. The CDR3 coding sequence is TGTGCCAGCAGGAACGGACAGGGTCGGAACACTGAAGCTTTCTTT.

The chain uses TRBV25-1 and TRBJ1-3; the match to TRBD1 covers 10 bases. Trimming took 6 bases from V and 4 from J; bases not matched to a gene: 15. Germline CDR1 MGHDK, CDR2 SYGVNS. The CDR3 loop spans 18 amino acids. CDR3 amino acids: CASRGYGDRGLGGNTIYF. The CDR3 coding sequence is TGTGCCAGCAGGGGGTATGGAGACAGGGGGCTAGGGGGAAACACCATATATTTT.

The chain has TRBV10-3 and TRBJ1-5; tentative D call: TRBD1 (5 bases). The CDR3 contains 16 residues. The V gene's germline CDR1 is ENHRY and CDR2 SYGVKD. Trimming pared 3 bases from V and 0 bases from J, leaving 12 bases between. The CDR3 region is CAISDSGPNSNQPQHF. CDR3 DNA sequence: TGTGCCATCAGTGACTCAGGGCCCAATAGCAATCAGCCCCAGCATTTT.